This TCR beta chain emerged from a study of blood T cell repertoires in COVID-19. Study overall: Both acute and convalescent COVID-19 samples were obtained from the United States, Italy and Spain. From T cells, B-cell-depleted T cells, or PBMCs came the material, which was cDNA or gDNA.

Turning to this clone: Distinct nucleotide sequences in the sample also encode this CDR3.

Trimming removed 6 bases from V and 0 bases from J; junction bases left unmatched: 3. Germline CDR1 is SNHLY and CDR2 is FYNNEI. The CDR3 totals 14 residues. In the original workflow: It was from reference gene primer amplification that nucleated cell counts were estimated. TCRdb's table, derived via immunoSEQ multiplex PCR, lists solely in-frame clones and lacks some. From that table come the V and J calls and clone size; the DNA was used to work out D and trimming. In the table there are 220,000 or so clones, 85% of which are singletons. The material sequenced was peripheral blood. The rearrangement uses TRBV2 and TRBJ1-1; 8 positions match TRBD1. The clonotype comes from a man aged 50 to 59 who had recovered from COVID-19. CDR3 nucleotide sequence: TGTGCCAGCAGATACAGGGGGATGAACACTGAAGCTTTCTTT. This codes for CASRYRGMNTEAFF.